The rows below give T cell receptor beta chains drawn from one sample of a study of blood T cell repertoires in COVID-19. Assay used: immunoSEQ multiplex PCR; TCRdb lists only in-frame clones, some missing. The table records about 210,000 clones, 80% of them present only once. The sample was peripheral blood. These TCRs come from a human donor in a cohort sampled during active COVID-19. The CDR3 runs from the conserved cysteine through the conserved F or W. The D gene is left open where the match is weak. Clone size appears in some rows only: once, few, many, or a class for an expanded clone.

D gene: .
clone size: .
V gene: TRBV3-1/TRBV3-2
J gene: TRBJ1-2
CDR3 DNA: TGTGCCAGCAGCCACCAGACAAGCTATGGCTACACCTTC
CDR3 protein: CASSHQTSYGYTF

D gene: TRBD2
clone size: .
V gene: TRBV2
J gene: TRBJ2-7
CDR3 DNA: TGTGCCAGCAGTGGGCTCGGACTAGCGAGCTCCTACGAGCAGTACTTC
CDR3 protein: CASSGLGLASSYEQYF

D gene: .
clone size: .
V gene: TRBV5-5
J gene: TRBJ2-3
CDR3 DNA: TGTGCCAGCAGCAATTTACTGTTCGGGGGGCGGACAGATACGCAGTATTTT
CDR3 protein: CASSNLLFGGRTDTQYF

D gene: TRBD1
clone size: .
V gene: TRBV5-4
J gene: TRBJ1-4
CDR3 DNA: TGTGCCAGCAGCCCCGGACAGGGAGGGTTGACTAATGAAAAACTGTTTTTT
CDR3 protein: CASSPGQGGLTNEKLFF

D gene: .
clone size: .
V gene: TRBV24-1
J gene: TRBJ2-7
CDR3 DNA: TGTGCCACCAGTGATTCGAGACAGTCCGAGCAGTACTTC
CDR3 protein: CATSDSRQSEQYF

D gene: .
clone size: .
V gene: TRBV28
J gene: TRBJ2-5
CDR3 DNA: TGTGCCAGCAGTAAACGGACATCGTACCAAGAGACCCAGTACTTC
CDR3 protein: CASSKRTSYQETQYF

D gene: TRBD2
clone size: .
V gene: TRBV5-1
J gene: TRBJ2-3
CDR3 DNA: TGCGCCAGCAGCTTGGAGGCTAGCGGGAGTTACACAGATACGCAGTATTTT
CDR3 protein: CASSLEASGSYTDTQYF

D gene: .
clone size: .
V gene: TRBV9
J gene: TRBJ2-2
CDR3 DNA: TGTGCCAGCAGCACCACGACAGGGAACACCGGGGAGCTGTTTTTT
CDR3 protein: CASSTTTGNTGELFF

D gene: TRBD2
clone size: once
V gene: TRBV5-1
J gene: TRBJ2-1
CDR3 DNA: TGCGCCAGCAGCTTGGATCCGGGACTAGTAGTCGATGAGCAGTTCTTC
CDR3 protein: CASSLDPGLVVDEQFF

D gene: .
clone size: .
V gene: TRBV6-1
J gene: TRBJ1-5
CDR3 DNA: TGTGCCAGCAGTGAAGTGGGGGGGAGGAGAAGCAATCAGCCCCAGCATTTT
CDR3 protein: CASSEVGGRRSNQPQHF

D gene: TRBD1
clone size: few
V gene: TRBV7-9
J gene: TRBJ1-4
CDR3 DNA: TGTGCCAGCAGCTTAGTTTCCGGGACAGATAATGAAAAACTGTTTTTT
CDR3 protein: CASSLVSGTDNEKLFF

D gene: TRBD2
clone size: .
V gene: TRBV5-4
J gene: TRBJ2-1
CDR3 DNA: TGTGCCAGCAGCTTGAAGCGGGAGCAGAATGAGCAGTTCTTC
CDR3 protein: CASSLKREQNEQFF

D gene: TRBD1
clone size: .
V gene: TRBV6-5
J gene: TRBJ1-6
CDR3 DNA: TGTGCCAGCAGTCGACAGGGGTCTTCACCCCTCCACTTT
CDR3 protein: CASSRQGSSPLHF

D gene: .
clone size: .
V gene: TRBV28
J gene: TRBJ1-5
CDR3 DNA: TGTGCCAGCAGTTTAGGCGGGGCGCGGGGTCAGCCCCAGCATTTT
CDR3 protein: CASSLGGARGQPQHF

D gene: TRBD1
clone size: .
V gene: TRBV24-1
J gene: TRBJ1-1
CDR3 DNA: TGTGCCACCAGTGACGGGGACAGGGATGCAACAGATGAAGCTTTCTTT
CDR3 protein: CATSDGDRDATDEAFF

D gene: .
clone size: .
V gene: TRBV27
J gene: TRBJ1-6
CDR3 DNA: TGTGCCAGCACCCCAGGGGATGCACCCCTCCACTTT
CDR3 protein: CASTPGDAPLHF

D gene: .
clone size: once
V gene: TRBV2
J gene: TRBJ1-3
CDR3 DNA: TGTGCCAGCAGACCTGACAGCTCTGGAAACACCATATATTTT
CDR3 protein: CASRPDSSGNTIYF

D gene: TRBD1
clone size: .
V gene: TRBV3-1/TRBV3-2
J gene: TRBJ2-7
CDR3 DNA: TGTGCCAGCAGCTCCCCCGGACAGGGGACCTACGAGCAGTACTTC
CDR3 protein: CASSSPGQGTYEQYF

D gene: TRBD1
clone size: .
V gene: TRBV5-1
J gene: TRBJ1-4
CDR3 DNA: TGCGCCAGCAGTGAAACCCCTACAGGGGGCGGTGAAAAACTGTTTTTT
CDR3 protein: CASSETPTGGGEKLFF

D gene: .
clone size: few
V gene: TRBV19
J gene: TRBJ1-2
CDR3 DNA: TGTGCCAGTAGTTCACAGGAGACCTATGGCTACACCTTC
CDR3 protein: CASSSQETYGYTF

D gene: .
clone size: once
V gene: TRBV7-9
J gene: TRBJ2-7
CDR3 DNA: TGTGCCAGCATTGAGACAGAGACCTCCTACGAGCAGTACTTC
CDR3 protein: CASIETETSYEQYF

D gene: .
clone size: once
V gene: TRBV5-1
J gene: TRBJ1-2
CDR3 DNA: TGCGCCAGCAGCCAGCAACTATCCGCCAACTATGGCTACACCTTC
CDR3 protein: CASSQQLSANYGYTF

D gene: .
clone size: few
V gene: TRBV10-3
J gene: TRBJ2-7
CDR3 DNA: TGTGCCACCTCGGACTTATACGAGCAGTACTTC
CDR3 protein: CATSDLYEQYF

D gene: TRBD2
clone size: .
V gene: TRBV9
J gene: TRBJ2-3
CDR3 DNA: TGTGCCAGCAGCGTATCCTTCATGGCTAGCGGGGGGGCGGATACGCAGTATTTT
CDR3 protein: CASSVSFMASGGADTQYF

D gene: TRBD1
clone size: .
V gene: TRBV18
J gene: TRBJ2-1
CDR3 DNA: TGTGCCAGCTCACCAGGACAGGGGATCTCCTACAATGAGCAGTTCTTC
CDR3 protein: CASSPGQGISYNEQFF

D gene: .
clone size: .
V gene: TRBV4-3
J gene: TRBJ2-5
CDR3 DNA: TGCGCCAGCAGCCAAGATCTGGCAGACCAAGAGACCCAGTACTTC
CDR3 protein: CASSQDLADQETQYF

D gene: .
clone size: few
V gene: TRBV10-3
J gene: TRBJ2-3
CDR3 DNA: TGTGCCATCAGTGGTCAGCCCGGGGCAGATACGCAGTATTTT
CDR3 protein: CAISGQPGADTQYF

D gene: .
clone size: .
V gene: TRBV11-1
J gene: TRBJ2-6
CDR3 DNA: TGTGCCAGCAGCTTAAGGGGCTTTGGGGCCAACGTCCTGACTTTC
CDR3 protein: CASSLRGFGANVLTF

D gene: .
clone size: .
V gene: TRBV9
J gene: TRBJ1-2
CDR3 DNA: TGTGCCAGCAGCGCCCCACCGGCGGGGGAGGGCTACACCTTC
CDR3 protein: CASSAPPAGEGYTF

D gene: .
clone size: few
V gene: TRBV7-6
J gene: TRBJ1-5
CDR3 DNA: TGTGCCAGCAGCTTAGGACCGGGAGGCAATCAGCCCCAGCATTTT
CDR3 protein: CASSLGPGGNQPQHF

D gene: TRBD1
clone size: .
V gene: TRBV28
J gene: TRBJ1-5
CDR3 DNA: TGTGCCAGCAGCCAAGTATCGCGAGGGGGCTCCCAGCCCCAGCATTTT
CDR3 protein: CASSQVSRGGSQPQHF

D gene: TRBD1
clone size: .
V gene: TRBV29-1
J gene: TRBJ2-2
CDR3 DNA: TGCAGCGTTCAAGGACAGGACACGAACACCGGGGAGCTGTTTTTT
CDR3 protein: CSVQGQDTNTGELFF

D gene: .
clone size: .
V gene: TRBV28
J gene: TRBJ1-3
CDR3 DNA: TGTGCCAGCAGTCTATTGAAAGGGAGGACTGGAAACACCATATATTTT
CDR3 protein: CASSLLKGRTGNTIYF

D gene: TRBD1
clone size: .
V gene: TRBV7-9
J gene: TRBJ1-6
CDR3 DNA: TGTGCCAGCAGCCGTTACAGGGGGCTAGGGAATTCACCCCTCCACTTT
CDR3 protein: CASSRYRGLGNSPLHF

D gene: .
clone size: .
V gene: TRBV28
J gene: TRBJ2-1
CDR3 DNA: TGTGCCAGCAGTTTAGTTGGCCGCGGCTATGAGCAGTTCTTC
CDR3 protein: CASSLVGRGYEQFF

D gene: TRBD1
clone size: .
V gene: TRBV4-1
J gene: TRBJ2-3
CDR3 DNA: TGCGCCAGCACCCAACTTGGGGGACAGCTCACAGATACGCAGTATTTT
CDR3 protein: CASTQLGGQLTDTQYF

D gene: TRBD1
clone size: once
V gene: TRBV5-1
J gene: TRBJ1-1
CDR3 DNA: TGCGCCAGCAGCTTGGGAGGGGGCTACTTGAACACTGAAGCTTTCTTT
CDR3 protein: CASSLGGGYLNTEAFF

D gene: TRBD2
clone size: .
V gene: TRBV9
J gene: TRBJ2-1
CDR3 DNA: TGTGCCAGCAGCGAGCGGGGGGGCGGTTACAATGAGCAGTTCTTC
CDR3 protein: CASSERGGGYNEQFF

D gene: .
clone size: .
V gene: TRBV20-1
J gene: TRBJ1-2
CDR3 DNA: TGCAGTGCAGCGGGGGGGATGGGGATCTTC
CDR3 protein: CSAAGGMGIF

D gene: TRBD2
clone size: .
V gene: TRBV6-2/TRBV6-3
J gene: TRBJ2-1
CDR3 DNA: TGTGCCAGCAGTTCTTTTGTTGGGACTAGCGTCTCCAATGAGCAGTTCTTC
CDR3 protein: CASSSFVGTSVSNEQFF

D gene: TRBD1
clone size: few
V gene: TRBV5-1
J gene: TRBJ1-1
CDR3 DNA: TGCGCCAGCAGCGTTCAACAGGGGGCGAACACTGAAGCTTTCTTT
CDR3 protein: CASSVQQGANTEAFF

D gene: .
clone size: .
V gene: TRBV13
J gene: TRBJ1-1
CDR3 DNA: TGTGCCAGCAGCTTAGTCCAGGGGAACACTGAAGCTTTCTTT
CDR3 protein: CASSLVQGNTEAFF

D gene: .
clone size: once
V gene: TRBV27
J gene: TRBJ2-3
CDR3 DNA: TGTGCCAGCAGTTTATTAGGGGGTAATACGCAGTATTTT
CDR3 protein: CASSLLGGNTQYF

D gene: .
clone size: .
V gene: TRBV4-1
J gene: TRBJ1-6
CDR3 DNA: TGCGCCAGCAGCCTCCCTGGAGGGGCGTTTTCACCCCTCCACTTT
CDR3 protein: CASSLPGGAFSPLHF

D gene: .
clone size: few
V gene: TRBV3-1/TRBV3-2
J gene: TRBJ1-1
CDR3 DNA: TGTGCCAGCAGCCCCAGGTTATCCGTAGCTTTCTTT
CDR3 protein: CASSPRLSVAFF

D gene: TRBD2
clone size: few
V gene: TRBV7-7
J gene: TRBJ2-5
CDR3 DNA: TGTGCTAGCAGCTTGGGGAGCGGGAGATCCCAAGAGACCCAGTACTTC
CDR3 protein: CASSLGSGRSQETQYF

D gene: .
clone size: .
V gene: TRBV19
J gene: TRBJ1-6
CDR3 DNA: TGTGCCAGTCGTTTGGCGGGCAGCTCCTATAATTCACCCCTCCACTTT
CDR3 protein: CASRLAGSSYNSPLHF

D gene: TRBD1
clone size: few
V gene: TRBV7-3
J gene: TRBJ2-1
CDR3 DNA: TGTGCCAGCAGCATCGGACAGGGGGATAGTGAGCAGTTCTTC
CDR3 protein: CASSIGQGDSEQFF

D gene: .
clone size: .
V gene: TRBV28
J gene: TRBJ2-3
CDR3 DNA: TGTGCCAGCAGTTTCTCTTTAGATACGCAGTATTTT
CDR3 protein: CASSFSLDTQYF

D gene: .
clone size: .
V gene: TRBV15
J gene: TRBJ2-5
CDR3 DNA: TGTGCCACCAGCAGGGGGATTGTTAGCGGCAAAGAGACCCAGTACTTC
CDR3 protein: CATSRGIVSGKETQYF

D gene: .
clone size: .
V gene: TRBV6-5
J gene: TRBJ1-2
CDR3 DNA: TGTGCCAGCACCCCGGGGGCTAACTATGGCTACACCTTC
CDR3 protein: CASTPGANYGYTF

D gene: TRBD2
clone size: .
V gene: TRBV5-1
J gene: TRBJ2-4
CDR3 DNA: TGCGCCAGCAGCTCCCTAGCGGGGGGGCCACAAAACATTCAGTACTTC
CDR3 protein: CASSSLAGGPQNIQYF

D gene: .
clone size: many
V gene: TRBV6-5
J gene: TRBJ1-1
CDR3 DNA: TGTGCCACCACCGGGGTTATGAACACTGAAGCTTTCTTT
CDR3 protein: CATTGVMNTEAFF